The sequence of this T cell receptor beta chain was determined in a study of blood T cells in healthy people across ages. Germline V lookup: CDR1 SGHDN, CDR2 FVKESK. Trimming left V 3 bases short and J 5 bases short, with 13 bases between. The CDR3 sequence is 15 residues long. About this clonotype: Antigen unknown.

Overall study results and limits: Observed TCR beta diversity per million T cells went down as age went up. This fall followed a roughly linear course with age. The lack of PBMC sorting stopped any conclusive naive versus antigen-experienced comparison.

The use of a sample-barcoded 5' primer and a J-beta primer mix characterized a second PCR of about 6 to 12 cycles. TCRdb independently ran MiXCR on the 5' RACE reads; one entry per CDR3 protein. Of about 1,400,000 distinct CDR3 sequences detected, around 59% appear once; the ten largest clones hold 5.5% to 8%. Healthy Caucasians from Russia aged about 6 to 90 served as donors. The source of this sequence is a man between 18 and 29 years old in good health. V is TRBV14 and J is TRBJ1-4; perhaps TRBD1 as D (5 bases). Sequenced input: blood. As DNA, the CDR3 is TGTGCCAGCAGCCAGACAGACAGACCAAATGAAAAACTGTTTTTT. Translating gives CASSQTDRPNEKLFF.